Listed here are 31 T cell receptor beta chains from one sample, sequenced in a study of T cells in localized non-small cell lung cancer. Some clones are missing from TCRdb's copy, which holds only in-frame ones; the method was immunoSEQ multiplex PCR. The sample lists about 2,800 clones, 25% to 35% occurring once. Sequencing used lung tumor tissue, obtained before any cancer treatment. The receptors were gathered from a male donor at least 60 years old with stage II squamous cell lung carcinoma.

This chain connects TRBV28 to TRBJ1-1; unclear D gene. CDR1 is MDHEN and CDR2 is SYDVKM in the germline V gene. The CDR3 is 12 residues long. The germline V and J ends were trimmed by 6 bases and 1 base, with 6 bases remaining between them. Here the CDR3 DNA reads TGTGCCAGCAGACTTTGGAACACTGAAGCTTTCTTT. It encodes CASRLWNTEAFF.

The chain combines TRBV28 with TRBJ1-1; D is possibly TRBD1 (5 bases). Germline lookup yields CDR1 MDHEN and CDR2 SYDVKM. The CDR3 length is 13 residues. V was clipped by 3 bases and J by 5 bases, with 10 bases between them. CDR3 DNA: TGTGCCAGCAGTTTGAAGGGGAGAACTGAAGCTTTCTTT. Encoded protein: CASSLKGRTEAFF.

This clone was seen more than once but under ten times. This sequence joins TRBV18 and TRBJ1-1, with D perhaps TRBD1 (6 bases). The CDR3 loop spans 14 amino acids. Germline lookup yields CDR1 KGHSH and CDR2 LQKENI. V lost 4 bases, J lost 4 bases, and 13 bases lay in between. DNA of the CDR3: TGTGCCAGCTCACTGCTACAGGGATTCACTGAAGCTTTCTTT. Encoded protein: CASSLLQGFTEAFF.

The chain couples TRBV19 to TRBJ2-7, with D unclear. V lost 2 bases and J 2 bases, leaving 19 bases between the germline ends. The CDR3 is 17 amino acids. The germline V gene has CDR1 LNHDA and CDR2 SQIVND (reference sequence). The DNA of the CDR3 is TGTGCCAGTAGTATATCGGCCTTGGGTGATACCACCTACGAGCAGTACTTC. It yields the protein CASSISALGDTTYEQYF.

This clone came up a few times. The chain is built from TRBV11-3 and TRBJ2-1, with 11 bases aligning to TRBD1. Germline values: CDR1 SGHNT, CDR2 YENEEA. The J segment lost 10 bases and the V segment lost 5 bases, leaving 10 bases of the junction unmatched. CDR3 length: 15 amino acids. CDR3 in amino acids: CASSPGGQGAGEQFF. The CDR3, as DNA: TGTGCCAGCAGCCCCGGAGGACAGGGGGCCGGGGAGCAGTTCTTC.

This clone was found once. The chain is built from TRBV5-1 and TRBJ2-6; D unresolved. The germline V gene has CDR1 SGHRS and CDR2 YFSETQ. Trimming took off 5 bases at V and 0 bases at J, with 9 bases between the two ends. There are 15 residues in the CDR3. DNA for the CDR3: TGCGCCAGCAGAGAACTCTTCTCTGGGGCCAACGTCCTGACTTTC. Protein sequence: CASRELFSGANVLTF.

Only a few counts were recorded for this clone. CDR3 residues: CASSYQTSTGAYEQYF. The CDR3 region has the DNA TGTGCCAGCAGTTACCAAACCTCGACAGGGGCCTACGAGCAGTACTTC. V and J are TRBV6-8 and TRBJ2-7; 8 bases line up with TRBD1. Germline trimming cut 2 bases from V and 2 bases from J; bases unmatched to any gene: 8. Looked up from germline, CDR1 is MNHGY and CDR2 is SAAAGT. CDR3 size: 16 residues.

The genes are TRBV29-1 and TRBJ1-2; D remains ambiguous. CDR1 SQVTM and CDR2 ANQGSEA come from the germline V gene. The ends were cut back, 2 bases at V and 5 bases at J, with 9 bases in the middle. The CDR3 is 12 amino acids. In DNA, the CDR3 is TGCAGCGTTGAATACAAGCCTTATGGCTACACCTTC. This gives the protein CSVEYKPYGYTF.

The chain links TRBV18 to TRBJ1-1, with D perhaps TRBD1 (6 bases). The CDR3 consists of 16 residues. Germline CDR1 is KGHSH and CDR2 is LQKENI. Trimming stripped 3 bases from V and 4 bases from J, with 18 bases between. The CDR3, as DNA: TGTGCCAGCTCACCTCTCATAACAGGGCAAGGCACTGAAGCTTTCTTT. Translation: CASSPLITGQGTEAFF.

The chain employs TRBV6-8 and TRBJ1-1; D remains ambiguous. CDR1 MNHGY and CDR2 SAAAGT come from the germline V gene. V was cut by 2 bases and J by 2 bases, with 6 bases left in between. The CDR3 runs to 13 residues. The CDR3 nucleotides are TGTGCCAGCAGTTACGCTGGTAACACTGAAGCTTTCTTT. This encodes CASSYAGNTEAFF.

The rearrangement joins TRBV29-1 to TRBJ2-7; 15 bases match TRBD2. This CDR3 contains 16 residues. V lost 5 bases, J lost 2 bases, and 7 bases stayed unmatched. Per germline, CDR1 SQVTM and CDR2 ANQGSEA. CDR3: CSVSGTSGGSPYEQYF. The CDR3 bases are TGCAGCGTTTCCGGGACTAGCGGGGGGTCACCCTACGAGCAGTACTTC.

The chain joins TRBV28 to TRBJ1-2, with TRBD1 as a possible D gene (6 bases). The CDR3 has 13 residues. Trimming left V 5 bases short and J 4 bases short, with 11 bases between. Germline-derived CDR1 and CDR2 are MDHEN and SYDVKM. The DNA of the CDR3 is TGTGCCAGCAGTCCGCGACAGGTCTATGGCTACACCTTC. Translation: CASSPRQVYGYTF.

The chain is built from TRBV19 and TRBJ2-2, with TRBD1 matching over 7 bases. Germline CDR1 is LNHDA and CDR2 is SQIVND (reference sequence). The CDR3 is made up of 14 amino acids. The junction had 10 bases not matched to a gene; V was cut back by 9 bases and J by 6 bases. Here the CDR3 reads CASLDRVKAGELFF. CDR3 DNA: TGTGCCAGCCTTGACAGGGTAAAGGCCGGGGAGCTGTTTTTT.

The V and J genes are TRBV29-1 and TRBJ2-1, with 9 bases lining up with TRBD1. J gave up 3 bases and V 3 bases, and 0 bases lay outside the gene matches. Germline lookup yields CDR1 SQVTM and CDR2 ANQGSEA. The CDR3 loop spans 13 amino acids. The CDR3 reads CSVETGGYNEQFF. Written as DNA, the CDR3 is TGCAGCGTTGAGACAGGGGGCTACAATGAGCAGTTCTTC.

The chain carries TRBV7-2 and TRBJ1-2, with a possible D match to TRBD1 (6 bases). Looked up from germline, CDR1 is SGHTA and CDR2 is FQGNSA. V was trimmed by 5 bases and J by 2 bases, leaving 9 bases between them. The CDR3 runs to 13 residues. Written as DNA, the CDR3 is TGTGCCAGCAGCGCCGGACAGAACTATGGCTACACCTTC. Encoded protein: CASSAGQNYGYTF.

Judged by abundance, this clone is large. The chain uses TRBV19 and TRBJ1-6; 7 nucleotides match TRBD1. With V trimmed by 4 bases and J by 7 bases, 4 bases remained unmatched. The CDR3 spans 14 residues. Per germline, CDR1 LNHDA and CDR2 SQIVND (reference sequence). The CDR3 sequence: CASSTGQRNSPLHF. In DNA form, the CDR3 reads TGTGCCAGTAGTACGGGACAGCGAAATTCACCCCTCCACTTT.

By share of the sample, this clone is medium-sized. The rearrangement links TRBV9 to TRBJ2-7; no clear D. The V end lost 5 bases, the J end lost 6 bases, and 18 bases lay between the germline ends. Germline CDR1 SGDLS, CDR2 YYNGEE. This CDR3 region has 14 residues. CDR3 amino acids: CASSELDRLAEQYF. The CDR3 DNA reads TGTGCCAGCAGTGAACTGGACCGCCTCGCCGAGCAGTACTTC.

This sequence joins TRBV28 and TRBJ2-2; D assignment may be TRBD1 or TRBD2 (5 bases each). The CDR3 sequence is 15 residues long. Germline CDR1 is MDHEN and CDR2 is SYDVKM. This CDR3 reads CAAGSGGGNTGELFF. For the CDR3, the DNA is TGTGCTGCAGGGAGCGGCGGAGGCAACACCGGGGAGCTGTTTTTT.

The chain couples TRBV5-1 to TRBJ1-1; D is perhaps TRBD1 (5 bases). Germline V CDR1 and CDR2: SGHRS, YFSETQ. CDR3 length equals 14 residues. V was cut by 3 bases and J by 0 bases, with 9 bases left in between. The CDR3 DNA sequence: TGCGCCAGCAGCTCGACAGCTCTGAACACTGAAGCTTTCTTT. It encodes CASSSTALNTEAFF.

CDR3 sequence: CASSNTGFWQPQHF. The DNA of the CDR3 is TGTGCCAGCAGTAACACAGGGTTCTGGCAGCCCCAGCATTTT. The chain uses TRBV6-8 and TRBJ1-5, with a weak D call TRBD1 (6 bases). The length of the CDR3 is 14 residues. V lost 5 bases and J lost 7, with 15 bases in between. Germline assignment: CDR1 MNHGY and CDR2 SAAAGT.

By proportion, this clone is medium-sized (0.01 to 0.1%). The rearrangement joins TRBV6-8 to TRBJ2-7; 9 nucleotides agree with TRBD2. The length of the CDR3 is 17 residues. V was clipped by 7 bases and J by 1 base; unmatched bases: 14. Germline lookup yields CDR1 MNHGY and CDR2 SAAAGT. The CDR3 protein is CASTRSGTSLLSYEQYF. In DNA, the CDR3 is TGTGCCAGCACCCGGTCAGGGACTAGCCTATTATCCTACGAGCAGTACTTC.

The chain combines TRBV9 with TRBJ1-4; D may be TRBD1 (6 bases). CDR3 length: 15 residues. Trimming pared 3 bases from V and 5 bases from J, leaving 14 bases between. Germline-derived CDR1 and CDR2 are SGDLS and YYNGEE. The CDR3 DNA reads TGTGCCAGCAGCGCCGACAGGCTTAACAATGAAAAACTGTTTTTT. Its translation: CASSADRLNNEKLFF.

This CDR3 reads CAIPSVGAGYTF. For the CDR3, the DNA is TGTGCCATCCCGAGCGTCGGGGCTGGCTACACCTTC. The chain combines TRBV28 with TRBJ1-2, with D maybe TRBD1 (5 bases). The V gene lost 10 bases and the J gene lost 7 bases, with 16 bases spanning the gap. CDR1 and CDR2 from the germline V gene are MDHEN and SYDVKM. This CDR3 spans 12 amino acids.

This chain links TRBV30 with TRBJ2-7, with D tentatively TRBD1 (5 bases). The CDR3 has 12 residues. Germline CDR1 GTSNPN, CDR2 SVGIG (reference sequence). V lost 0 bases and J lost 3, with 6 bases in between. CDR3 sequence reads: CAWSVQGYEQYF. The CDR3, as DNA: TGTGCCTGGAGTGTTCAGGGCTACGAGCAGTACTTC.

This sequence joins TRBV11-3 and TRBJ1-1, with D hard to call. V lost 1 base and J 8 bases, leaving 14 bases between the germline ends. CDR3 size: 14 residues. The germline V gene has CDR1 SGHNT and CDR2 YENEEA. In DNA, the CDR3 is TGTGCCAGCAGCTTAGGGGGTCTCGCCGGGGAAGCTTTCTTT. Amino acid sequence: CASSLGGLAGEAFF.

This clone was detected a few times. This chain connects TRBV4-1 to TRBJ2-7; D may be TRBD2 (6 bases). V was pared by 5 bases and J by 5 bases, with 10 bases between. CDR3 size: 12 residues. Germline V gene lookup returns CDR1 MGHRA and CDR2 YSYEKL. The CDR3 coding sequence is TGCGCCAGCAGCTTGGGAGGACACGAGCAGTACTTC. Encoded protein: CASSLGGHEQYF.

The chain combines TRBV18 with TRBJ1-6, with TRBD1 identical over 9 bases. V lost 5 bases to trimming and J lost 9 bases; unmatched junction nucleotides: 8. The CDR3 is 15 residues long. The germline CDR1 and CDR2 sequences are KGHSH and LQKENI. The CDR3 spells CASSETGTGSSPLHF. CDR3 nucleotides: TGTGCCAGCTCAGAAACCGGGACAGGGAGTTCACCCCTCCACTTT. Looking up the rest from reference TRBV18 and TRBJ1-6 gives the full variable domain: NAGVMQNPRHLVRRRGQEARLRCSPMKGHSHVYWYRQLPEEGLKFMVYLQKENIIDESGMPKERFSAEFPKEGPSILRIQQVVRGDSAAYFCASSETGTGSSPLHFGNGTRLTVT.

This clone is medium-sized (0.01 to 0.1%). V usage is TRBV9 and J usage is TRBJ1-2; D is perhaps TRBD1 (6 bases). Germline loops: CDR1 SGDLS, CDR2 YYNGEE. The germline V and J ends were trimmed by 0 bases and 4 bases, with 13 bases remaining between them. CDR3 length: 15 residues. The CDR3 region has the DNA TGTGCCAGCAGCGTAGGGGCAGGGGAAATCTATGGCTACACCTTC. Protein sequence: CASSVGAGEIYGYTF.

The chain recombines TRBV6-7 with TRBJ1-1, with D hard to call. TRBV6-7 is placed among ORFs of uncertain function. The CDR3 loop spans 12 amino acids. V was clipped by 6 bases and J by 5 bases, with 10 bases between them. The CDR3 spells CASSLTLTEAFF. Written as DNA, the CDR3 is TGTGCCAGCAGCCTAACGCTGACTGAAGCTTTCTTT.

Sample share makes this clone medium-sized (0.01 to 0.1%). The gene calls are TRBV9 and TRBJ2-2; maybe TRBD1 (6 bases). The germline V and J ends were trimmed by 4 bases and 7 bases, with 14 bases remaining between them. The germline V gene has CDR1 SGDLS and CDR2 YYNGEE. The CDR3 is 14 amino acids. Here the CDR3 DNA reads TGTGCCAGCAGCTTGCAGGGGTTCAACGGGGAGCTGTTTTTT. Translation gives CASSLQGFNGELFF.

This clone is a singleton in its sample. The rearrangement joins TRBV14 to TRBJ2-7, with a possible D match to TRBD2 (7 bases). Trimming took 3 bases from V and 3 from J, leaving 15 bases between them. Germline assignment: CDR1 SGHDN and CDR2 FVKESK. The CDR3 runs 15 residues. The CDR3 is CASSHEGEGLYEQYF. In nucleotides, the CDR3 is TGTGCCAGCAGCCACGAGGGGGAGGGCCTCTACGAGCAGTACTTC.